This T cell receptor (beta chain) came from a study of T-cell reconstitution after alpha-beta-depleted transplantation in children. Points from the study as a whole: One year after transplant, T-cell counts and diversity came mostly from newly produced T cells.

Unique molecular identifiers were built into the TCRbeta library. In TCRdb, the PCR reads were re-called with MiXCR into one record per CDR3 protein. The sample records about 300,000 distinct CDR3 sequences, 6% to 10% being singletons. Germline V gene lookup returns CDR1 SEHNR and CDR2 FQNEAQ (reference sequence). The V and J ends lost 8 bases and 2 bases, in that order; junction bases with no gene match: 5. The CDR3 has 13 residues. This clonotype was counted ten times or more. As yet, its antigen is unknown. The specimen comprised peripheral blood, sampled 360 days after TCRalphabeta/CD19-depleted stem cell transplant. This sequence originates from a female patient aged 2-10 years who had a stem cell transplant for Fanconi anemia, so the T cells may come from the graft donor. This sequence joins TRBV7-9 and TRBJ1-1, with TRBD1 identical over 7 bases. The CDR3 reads CASVNRGNTEAFF. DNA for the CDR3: TGTGCCAGCGTCAACAGGGGAAACACTGAAGCTTTCTTT.